A single sample is the source of the 26 T cell receptor beta chains below, sequenced in a study of blood T cell repertoires in COVID-19. Clones were read by immunoSEQ multiplex PCR, and TCRdb kept only the in-frame ones, dropping some. This sample has hundreds of thousands of clones; approximately 86% occur once, and the top ten carry 2.2%. Sequencing was carried out using peripheral blood. Receptor source: a woman aged 50 to 65 who had recovered from COVID-19.

The CDR3 DNA reads as TGTGCCTGGAGTCGAGTTGTGGGGGAGCTGTTTTTT. This codes for CAWSRVVGELFF. The chain carries TRBV30 and TRBJ2-2, with unresolved D. From germline, CDR1 is GTSNPN and CDR2 SVGIG (reference sequence). The CDR3 consists of 12 residues. V was clipped by 2 bases and J by 8 bases, with 9 bases between them. The whole variable domain, remainder taken from reference TRBV30 and TRBJ2-2, is SQTIHQWPATLVQPVGSPLSLECTVEGTSNPNLYWYRQAAGRGLQLLFYSVGIGQISSEVPQNLSASRPQDRQFILSSKKLLLSDSGFYLCAWSRVVGELFFGEGSRLTVL.

The J gene is TRBJ2-1, the V gene TRBV6-6; 7 nucleotides line up with TRBD1. Germline V gene sequence: CDR1 MNHNY, CDR2 SVGAGI (reference sequence). The J segment lost 2 bases and the V segment lost 5 bases, leaving 6 bases of the junction unmatched. There are 15 residues in the CDR3. CDR3 residues: CASSPGQRPYNEQFF. The CDR3 DNA follows: TGTGCCAGCAGTCCGGGACAGAGACCCTACAATGAGCAGTTCTTC.

The chain recombines TRBV9 with TRBJ1-2, with D perhaps matching TRBD1 (5 bases). This CDR3 is 15 amino acids long. Germline V gene data show CDR1 as SGDLS and CDR2 as YYNGEE. V gave up 4 bases and J gave up 1 base, with 14 bases separating them. This CDR3 reads CASSSETALNYGYTF. The CDR3, as DNA: TGTGCCAGCAGCTCTGAGACAGCACTTAACTATGGCTACACCTTC.

The chain links TRBV19 to TRBJ1-3, with D possibly TRBD1 on 6 matching bases. Germline lookup yields CDR1 LNHDA and CDR2 SQIVND (reference sequence). This CDR3 is 13 amino acids long. V gave up 10 bases and J gave up 8 bases, with 18 bases separating them. CDR3 in DNA: TGTGCCACTACGAAGGGAGGGGGTGACACCATATATTTT. This sequence encodes CATTKGGGDTIYF. The full variable domain, its missing parts supplied by reference TRBV19 and TRBJ1-3, is DGGITQSPKYLFRKEGQNVTLSCEQNLNHDAMYWYRQDPGQGLRLIYYSQIVNDFQKGDIAEGYSVSREKKESFPLTVTSAQKNPTAFYLCATTKGGGDTIYFGEGSWLTVV.

V usage is TRBV4-1 and J usage is TRBJ1-1, with D maybe TRBD1 (6 bases). The CDR3 extends over 15 amino acids. Per germline, CDR1 MGHRA and CDR2 YSYEKL. The germline V and J ends were trimmed by 1 base and 1 base, with 10 bases remaining between them. This CDR3 reads CASSQVGGQNTEAFF. CDR3 nucleotide sequence: TGCGCCAGCAGCCAAGTAGGGGGTCAGAACACTGAAGCTTTCTTT.

The gene calls are TRBV29-1 and TRBJ2-1; TRBD2 is a possible D gene (6 bases). The germline V and J ends were trimmed by 7 bases and 3 bases, with 10 bases remaining between them. The CDR3 sequence is 12 residues long. Germline V gives CDR1 SQVTM, CDR2 ANQGSEA. CDR3 region: CSARLVYNEQFF. The CDR3, as DNA: TGCAGCGCCCGACTAGTCTACAATGAGCAGTTCTTC.

The V gene is TRBV6-6, the J gene TRBJ1-2; D is undetermined. The CDR3 consists of 12 residues. Germline V gene sequence: CDR1 MNHNY, CDR2 SVGAGI (reference sequence). V lost 4 bases, J lost 2 bases, and 5 bases lay in between. The CDR3 reads CASSSLNYGYTF. CDR3 in DNA: TGTGCCAGCAGTTCCCTCAACTATGGCTACACCTTC.

This sequence joins TRBV6-5 and TRBJ1-1; D gene uncertain. CDR1 and CDR2 from the germline V gene are MNHEY and SVGAGI. The CDR3 length is 12 residues. Trimming pared 5 bases from V and 11 bases from J, leaving 15 bases between. CDR3 region: CASSTPYEAAFF. As DNA, the CDR3 is TGTGCCAGCAGTACTCCATACGAGGCGGCTTTCTTT.

A single count supports this clone. The chain joins TRBV7-2 to TRBJ1-3; no clear D. V was trimmed by 0 bases and J by 2 bases, leaving 11 bases between them. Germline CDR1 SGHTA, CDR2 FQGNSA. The CDR3 has 16 residues. The CDR3 sequence: CASSLARGSAGNTIYF. CDR3 in DNA: TGTGCCAGCAGCTTAGCGAGAGGGTCCGCTGGAAACACCATATATTTT.

The sample holds a few counts of this clone. V and J are TRBV7-2 and TRBJ2-6; 8 bases match TRBD2. The length of the CDR3 is 17 residues. CDR1 SGHTA and CDR2 FQGNSA come from the germline V gene. Losses at the gene ends were 5 bases for V and 2 bases for J; bases not matched to a gene: 8. The CDR3 spells CASSPLAGAPGANVLTF. Written as DNA, the CDR3 is TGTGCCAGCAGCCCCCTAGCGGGCGCACCTGGGGCCAACGTCCTGACTTTC.

This chain links TRBV5-1 with TRBJ2-2, with TRBD1 matching over 8 bases. The trim removed 0 bases at V and 7 bases at J, leaving 2 bases unmatched. Germline loops: CDR1 SGHRS, CDR2 YFSETQ. The CDR3 spans 14 residues. CDR3 sequence reads: CASSLAGGIGELFF. The CDR3 coding sequence is TGCGCCAGCAGCTTGGCAGGGGGCATCGGGGAGCTGTTTTTT. Full variable domain (outside the CDR3, taken from reference TRBV5-1 and TRBJ2-2): KAGVTQTPRYLIKTRGQQVTLSCSPISGHRSVSWYQQTPGQGLQFLFEYFSETQRNKGNFPGRFSGRQFSNSRSEMNVSTLELGDSALYLCASSLAGGIGELFFGEGSRLTVL.

The CDR3 region is CASSLGRNRPPYGYTF. Here the CDR3 DNA reads TGTGCCAGCAGCTTGGGTCGAAACAGGCCCCCCTATGGCTACACCTTC. This chain uses TRBV5-6 with TRBJ1-2, with D maybe TRBD1 (5 bases). CDR1 and CDR2 (germline): SGHDT, YYEEEE. This CDR3 contains 16 residues. V shed 0 bases and J shed 4 bases, with 16 bases lying between them.

This chain connects TRBV27 to TRBJ1-2; D may be TRBD1 (6 bases). The CDR3 length is 13 residues. The germline V gene has CDR1 MNHEY and CDR2 SMNVEV (reference sequence). Trimming removed 4 bases from V and 4 bases from J, with 10 bases in between. The CDR3 DNA sequence: TGTGCCAGCAGTTACAGGGTTACCTATGGCTACACCTTC. Translation gives CASSYRVTYGYTF.

The chain couples TRBV7-8 to TRBJ1-4; the D is unclear. The CDR3 is made up of 15 amino acids. CDR1 is SGHVS and CDR2 is FQNEAQ in the germline V gene. The V end was cut by 6 bases, the J end by 5 bases, with 16 bases between. CDR3 protein: CASSLGIQLNEKLFF. Written as DNA, the CDR3 is TGTGCCAGCAGTCTGGGCATACAGTTAAATGAAAAACTGTTTTTT.

The rearrangement links TRBV4-3 to TRBJ1-2, with unresolved D. V was pared by 2 bases and J by 3 bases, with 7 bases between. The CDR3 extends over 13 amino acids. Germline assignment: CDR1 LGHNA and CDR2 YSLEER. Here the CDR3 reads CASSQTRDYGYTF. The CDR3 bases are TGCGCCAGCAGCCAAACCCGGGACTATGGCTACACCTTC.

A single count supports this clone. This sequence joins TRBV7-9 and TRBJ2-7, with 7 positions matching TRBD2. V lost 7 bases, J lost 7 bases, and 13 bases stayed unmatched. Germline V lookup: CDR1 SEHNR, CDR2 FQNEAQ (reference sequence). The CDR3 runs to 14 residues. The CDR3 loop reads CASTSGLAAGEQYF. In DNA form, the CDR3 reads TGTGCCAGCACCAGCGGGCTAGCGGCTGGGGAGCAGTACTTC. Looking up the rest from reference TRBV7-9 and TRBJ2-7 gives the full variable domain: DTGVSQNPRHKITKRGQNVTFRCDPISEHNRLYWYRQTLGQGPEFLTYFQNEAQLEKSRLLSDRFSAERPKGSFSTLEIQRTEQGDSAMYLCASTSGLAAGEQYFGPGTRLTVT.

This clone has just one count. This chain links TRBV6-5 with TRBJ2-7; the match to TRBD2 covers 7 bases. The length of the CDR3 is 15 residues. The ends lost 6 bases at V and 3 bases at J; junction bases unmatched: 11. The germline CDR1 and CDR2 sequences are MNHEY and SVGAGI. CDR3 amino acids: CASRIGEGGVYEQYF. The CDR3 nucleotides read TGTGCCAGCAGGATAGGGGAGGGTGGGGTCTACGAGCAGTACTTC.

The gene calls are TRBV6-2 or TRBV6-3 and TRBJ1-5; the match to TRBD1 covers 9 bases. The CDR3 has 19 amino acids. Germline-derived CDR1 and CDR2 are MNHEY and SVGEGT. V shed 6 bases and J 2 bases; nucleotides not matched to a gene: 17. Written as DNA, the CDR3 is TGTGCCAGCAGCACCCGGACAGGGGAGTTTTTGGCGGGCAATCAGCCCCAGCATTTT. Its protein product is CASSTRTGEFLAGNQPQHF.

This chain connects TRBV7-2 to TRBJ2-7; maybe TRBD1 (5 bases). This CDR3 is built from 16 residues. With 5 bases removed from V and 3 bases from J, the gap between germline ends came to 20 bases. From germline, CDR1 is SGHTA and CDR2 FQGNSA. The CDR3 loop reads CASSEAGISIGYEQYF. CDR3 sequence (DNA): TGTGCCAGCAGCGAAGCAGGGATATCGATCGGCTACGAGCAGTACTTC. The full variable domain, rest sourced from reference TRBV7-2 and TRBJ2-7, is GAGVSQSPSNKVTEKGKDVELRCDPISGHTALYWYRQSLGQGLEFLIYFQGNSAPDKSGLPSDRFSAERTGGSVSTLTIQRTQQEDSAVYLCASSEAGISIGYEQYFGPGTRLTVT.

The J gene is TRBJ1-2, the V gene TRBV28; 7 positions agree with TRBD1. Germline V gives CDR1 MDHEN, CDR2 SYDVKM. The J segment lost 4 bases and the V segment lost 5 bases, leaving 1 base of the junction unmatched. The CDR3 extends over 12 amino acids. CDR3 sequence reads: CASSGDSYGYTF. The CDR3 nucleotides are TGTGCCAGCAGTGGGGACAGCTATGGCTACACCTTC.

J is TRBJ2-1 and V is TRBV5-1; 10 nucleotides match TRBD2. V trimming: 4 bases; J trimming: 4 bases; junction bases outside the gene matches: 11. CDR1 SGHRS and CDR2 YFSETQ come from the germline V gene. This CDR3 contains 17 residues. Here the CDR3 reads CASSPQAGSGGYNEQFF. CDR3 DNA: TGCGCCAGCAGCCCACAAGCTGGTAGCGGGGGGTACAATGAGCAGTTCTTC.

This rearrangement joins TRBV5-6 to TRBJ2-5; 13 nucleotides agree with TRBD2. This CDR3 region has 15 residues. Germline CDR1 SGHDT, CDR2 YYEEEE. J gave up 5 bases and V 1 base, and 2 bases lay outside the gene matches. CDR3 in amino acids: CASSLTGLAGETQYF. CDR3 nucleotides: TGTGCCAGCAGCTTGACGGGACTAGCGGGGGAGACCCAGTACTTC.

In its sample, this clone was seen once. The chain joins TRBV6-5 to TRBJ2-1, with 8 bases lining up with TRBD2. The V gene end was trimmed by 5 bases and the J gene end by 6 bases; junction bases not matched to a gene: 3. This CDR3 is 13 amino acids long. In germline, CDR1 is MNHEY, CDR2 SVGAGI. The CDR3 DNA sequence: TGTGCCAGCAGTCGACTAGCGAGCAATGAGCAGTTCTTC. This codes for CASSRLASNEQFF.

In this sample, this clone turned up once. The V gene is TRBV7-2, the J gene TRBJ2-7; TRBD1 might be the D (6 bases). V was cut by 2 bases and J by 3 bases, with 11 bases left in between. From germline, CDR1 is SGHTA and CDR2 FQGNSA. The CDR3 is 14 residues long. The CDR3 protein is CASSLTGPHYEQYF. Here the CDR3 DNA reads TGTGCCAGCAGCTTAACAGGGCCTCACTACGAGCAGTACTTC.

The chain combines TRBV7-9 with TRBJ1-1; 7 nucleotides align to TRBD1. This CDR3 contains 13 residues. CDR1 and CDR2 (germline): SEHNR, FQNEAQ (reference sequence). Germline trimming cut 5 bases from V and 8 bases from J; bases unmatched to any gene: 8. The CDR3 nucleotides read TGTGCCAGCAGCCGTGATGTGGGACAGGAAGCTTTCTTT. Encoded protein: CASSRDVGQEAFF.

The chain couples TRBV6-2 or TRBV6-3 to TRBJ1-5; 7 bases line up with TRBD1. J was trimmed by 9 bases and V by 2 bases; bases with no gene match: 16. Per the germline V gene, CDR1 is MNHEY and CDR2 is SVGEGT. This CDR3 is 17 amino acids long. The CDR3 here is CASSYSSYRTGSPPQHF. The CDR3 DNA is TGTGCCAGCAGTTACAGCTCCTACCGGACAGGATCTCCGCCCCAGCATTTT.